This note documents a single T cell receptor (beta chain) sequence. Its target antigen remains unknown. Base qualities are missing; no much larger clone stands one base away. The data derive from a study of T-cell reconstitution after alpha-beta-depleted transplantation in children (dated by TCRdb to 2016 to 2018). Background for the entire study: Using TCR repertoire profiling, the study followed T-cell immune reconstitution in a quantitative way in children after TCRalphabeta/CD19-depleted allogeneic hematopoietic cell transplantation. Study-wide findings and limitations: In some patients, the high TCRbeta diversity seen at day 60 was put down to recipient T cells and intrathymic progenitors that had survived conditioning. Over the following months the frequencies of hyperexpanded clones went down, and after one year T-cell counts and TCRbeta diversity were mostly credited to newly produced T cells. Apparently early alphabetaT-cell count recovery about two months after transplant reportedly relied on only several hundred rapidly expanded clones derived from non-depleted graft cells.

Libraries were made using PCR. The data were produced on an Illumina HiSeq 2500. TCR libraries were prepared with molecular barcoding, using unique molecular identifiers to normalize TCRbeta repertoire quantification. TCRdb reanalyzed the raw reads on its own, using fastp at Q25 for trimming and MiXCR for clone calling, and kept in-frame beta chains. Rows matching on CDR3 protein sequence are summarized as one entry with the most common DNA and genes. A total of 490,000 or so distinct CDR3 sequences appear in this sample, more than 9% of them only once. 2% to 2.5% of the sample is in the top ten clones. Interpreted using the paper, the treatment or condition label stands for: allogeneic hematopoietic cell transplantation with graft depleted of TCRalphabeta T cells and CD19 B cells. The children who served as transplant recipients had been given grafts of TCRalphabeta/CD19-depleted allogeneic hematopoietic cells.

The germline V gene encodes CDR1 SEHNR and CDR2 FQNEAQ (reference sequence). The CDR3 has 15 amino acids, counting the end cysteine and phenylalanine. Only the CDR3 region is kept as DNA, spanning 45 bases read in frame from base 1. The germline V and J ends show losses of 5 bases and 6 bases respectively, and no gene match explains 6 bases of the junction. The sequence links TRBV7-9 to TRBJ2-2; TRBD2 fits 10 bases in the junction. This clonotype was sampled from a child aged 2-15 years with inherited bone marrow failure, due to receive a stem cell transplant. This material consisted of PBMCs, taken before TCRalphabeta/CD19-depleted stem cell transplant. The CDR3 sequence is CASSVSGRKAGELFF. The DNA reads TGTGCCAGCAGCGTTAGCGGGAGGAAGGCCGGGGAGCTGTTTTTT.